This entry concerns a single T cell receptor (beta chain). The target antigen is unknown. The V end lost 6 bases, the J end lost 6 bases, and 10 bases lay between the germline ends. The germline gives CDR1 MNHEY, CDR2 SMNVEV (reference sequence). The CDR3 length is 12 residues. The data are from a study of post-analysis software for immune sequencing data. For the study at large: Disease courses included relapsing-remitting, secondary progressive and progressive-relapsing multiple sclerosis.

Study observations and caveats: Roughly five TRBV segments, including TRBV5-6, TRBV5-1 and TRBV20-1, were more frequent in patients than controls. Compared against controls, patients with multiple sclerosis displayed significantly lower normalized Chao1 diversity. Pronounced co-clustering by F measure was evident among identically batched samples.

Researchers reported that TCR beta cDNA libraries carried unique molecular identifiers. With roughly 0.95 to 11 million T cells as the source, about half a million cDNA molecules resulted. TCRdb passed the PCR reads through MiXCR, listing each CDR3 protein once. The sample yields around 770,000 distinct CDR3 sequences, 46% seen once. The sequenced sample was blood. V gene TRBV27 combines with J gene TRBJ2-3, with D hard to call. The sequence was obtained from a girl between 5 and 17 years old with multiple sclerosis. The DNA for the CDR3 is TGTGCCAGCAGCCAACGGTGGGATACGCAGTATTTT. This sequence encodes CASSQRWDTQYF.